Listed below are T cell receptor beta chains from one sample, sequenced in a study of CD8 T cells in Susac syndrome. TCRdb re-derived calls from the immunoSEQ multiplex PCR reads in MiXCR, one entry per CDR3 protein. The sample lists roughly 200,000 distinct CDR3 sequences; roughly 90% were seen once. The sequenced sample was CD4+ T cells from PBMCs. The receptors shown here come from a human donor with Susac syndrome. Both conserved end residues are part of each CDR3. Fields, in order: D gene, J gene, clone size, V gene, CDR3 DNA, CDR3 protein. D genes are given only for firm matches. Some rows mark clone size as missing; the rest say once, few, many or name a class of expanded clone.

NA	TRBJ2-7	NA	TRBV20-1	TGCAGTGCTAAGTTCTCAGACGCCCGCTACGAGCAGTACTTC	CSAKFSDARYEQYF
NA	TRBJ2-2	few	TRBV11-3	TGTGCCAGCAGCTTAGGGGTCGGGGAGCTGTTTTTT	CASSLGVGELFF
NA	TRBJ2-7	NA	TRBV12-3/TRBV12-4	TGTGCCAGCAGTTTTGCAGGGTCTAGGGAGCAGTACTTC	CASSFAGSREQYF
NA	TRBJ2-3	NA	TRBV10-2	TGCGCCAGCAGGAACAACTTAGACAGCACAGATACGCAGTATTTT	CASRNNLDSTDTQYF
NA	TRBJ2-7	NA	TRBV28	TGTGCCAGCAGCTCCTCTCTAGTTCTCCCCTCCTACGAGCAGTACTTC	CASSSSLVLPSYEQYF
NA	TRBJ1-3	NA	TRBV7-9	TGTGCCAGCAGCTTGAATGGGAACCCTGAAAACACCATATATTTT	CASSLNGNPENTIYF
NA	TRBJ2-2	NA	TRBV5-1	TGCGCCAGCAGCTTGGGGCCGCGCACGAACACCGGGGAGCTGTTTTTT	CASSLGPRTNTGELFF
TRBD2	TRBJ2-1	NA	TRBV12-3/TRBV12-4	TGTGCCAGCAGCCACGGACTAGCGGGGAGTATGGGAGAGCAGTTCTTC	CASSHGLAGSMGEQFF
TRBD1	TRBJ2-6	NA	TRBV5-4	TGTGCCAGCAGCCGCGCCACAGGGGACGGGGCCAACGTCCTGACTTTC	CASSRATGDGANVLTF
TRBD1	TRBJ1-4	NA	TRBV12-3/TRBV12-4	TGTGCCAGCAGTTTTACCGGGACAGGGAGTGAAAAACTGTTTTTT	CASSFTGTGSEKLFF
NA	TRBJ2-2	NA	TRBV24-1	TGTGCCACCAGTGAGTCGACAGTACACGGGGAGCTGTTTTTT	CATSESTVHGELFF
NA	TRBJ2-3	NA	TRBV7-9	TGTGCCAGCAGCTTGATGAGGTTGGGCACAGATACGCAGTATTTT	CASSLMRLGTDTQYF
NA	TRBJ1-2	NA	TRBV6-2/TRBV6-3	TGTGCCAGCACCTTTGCGGCAGACTATGGCTACACCTTC	CASTFAADYGYTF
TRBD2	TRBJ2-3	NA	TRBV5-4	TGTGCCAGCAGCGCTAGCGGGGGGTTCTCAGATACGCAGTATTTT	CASSASGGFSDTQYF
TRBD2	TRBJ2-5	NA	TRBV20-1	TGCAGTGCTGGGTCAGATAGCGGGAAAGAGACCCAGTACTTC	CSAGSDSGKETQYF
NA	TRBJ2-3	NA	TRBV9	TGTGCCAGCAGCGTAGAGCCCGCAGTTGTGCAGGGTAGGAGTGCAGATACGCAGTATTTT	CASSVEPAVVQGRSADTQYF
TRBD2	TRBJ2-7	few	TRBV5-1	TGCGCCAGCAGCCCAATAGCGGGATCCTACGAGCAGTACTTC	CASSPIAGSYEQYF
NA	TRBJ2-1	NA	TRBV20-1	TGCAGCCGGGACTCCGTTCGGGGTGAGCAGTTCTTC	CSRDSVRGEQFF
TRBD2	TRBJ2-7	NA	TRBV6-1	TGTGCCAGCAGAAACCTGGGACTAGCGGGGCGGGGAGACGAGCAGTACTTC	CASRNLGLAGRGDEQYF
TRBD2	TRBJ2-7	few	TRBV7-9	TGTGCCAGCAGGGAGACTAGCACCCCAAGGGAGCAGTACTTC	CASRETSTPREQYF
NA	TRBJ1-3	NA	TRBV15	TGTGCCACCAGCAGAGATAAGGGTTCTGGAAACACCATATATTTT	CATSRDKGSGNTIYF
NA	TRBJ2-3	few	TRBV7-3	TGTGCCAGCAGTCCAGCCGTCACAGATACGCAGTATTTT	CASSPAVTDTQYF
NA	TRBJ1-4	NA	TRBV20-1	TGCAGTGCTAACGGGGGTCAAAATGAAAAACTGTTTTTT	CSANGGQNEKLFF
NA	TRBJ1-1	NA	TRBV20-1	TGCAGTGCCCGGCCAGGGCGGGAGGCAGCTTTCTTT	CSARPGREAAFF
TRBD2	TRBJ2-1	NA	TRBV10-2	TGCGCCAGCAGATCCGCCGCGGGGGGCCAGGGTGAGCAGTTCTTC	CASRSAAGGQGEQFF
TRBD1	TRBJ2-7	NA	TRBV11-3	TGTGCCAGCAGCTCGGACAGGGGCTACGAGCAGTACTTC	CASSSDRGYEQYF
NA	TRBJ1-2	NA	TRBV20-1	TGCAGTGCCCCGGGGGGGGACGGCTATGGCTACACCTTC	CSAPGGDGYGYTF
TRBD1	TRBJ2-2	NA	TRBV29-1	TGCAGCGTTACCCGGACAGGGGTACAGGACGGGGAGCTGTTTTTT	CSVTRTGVQDGELFF